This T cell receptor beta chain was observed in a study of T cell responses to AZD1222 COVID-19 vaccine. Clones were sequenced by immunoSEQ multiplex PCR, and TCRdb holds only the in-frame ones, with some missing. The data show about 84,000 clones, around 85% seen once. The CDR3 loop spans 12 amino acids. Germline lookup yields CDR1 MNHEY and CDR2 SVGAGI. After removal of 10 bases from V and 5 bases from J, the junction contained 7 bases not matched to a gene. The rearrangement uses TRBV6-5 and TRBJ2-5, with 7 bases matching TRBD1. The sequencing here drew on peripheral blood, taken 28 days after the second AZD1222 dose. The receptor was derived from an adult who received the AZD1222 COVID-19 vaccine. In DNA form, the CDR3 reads TGTGCCACCGCGACAGGGTTGGAGACCCAGTACTTC. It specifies CATATGLETQYF.